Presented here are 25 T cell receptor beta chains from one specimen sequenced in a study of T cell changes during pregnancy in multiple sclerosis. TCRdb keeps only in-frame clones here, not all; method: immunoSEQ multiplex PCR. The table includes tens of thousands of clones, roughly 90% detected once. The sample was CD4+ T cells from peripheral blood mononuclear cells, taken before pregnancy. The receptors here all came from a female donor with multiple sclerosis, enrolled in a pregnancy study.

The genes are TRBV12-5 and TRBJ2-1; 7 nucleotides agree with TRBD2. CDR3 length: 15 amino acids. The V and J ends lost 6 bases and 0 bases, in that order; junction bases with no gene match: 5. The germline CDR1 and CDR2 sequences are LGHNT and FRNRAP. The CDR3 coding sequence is TGTGCTAGTGGAAGAGCGGGGATCTCCTACAATGAGCAGTTCTTC. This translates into CASGRAGISYNEQFF.

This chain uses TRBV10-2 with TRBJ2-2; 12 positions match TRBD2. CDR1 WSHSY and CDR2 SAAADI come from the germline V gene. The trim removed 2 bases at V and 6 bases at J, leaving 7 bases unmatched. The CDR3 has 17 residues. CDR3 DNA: TGCGCCAGCAGTGAGGGACTAGCGGGAAGTGGGTCCGGGGAGCTGTTTTTT. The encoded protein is CASSEGLAGSGSGELFF.

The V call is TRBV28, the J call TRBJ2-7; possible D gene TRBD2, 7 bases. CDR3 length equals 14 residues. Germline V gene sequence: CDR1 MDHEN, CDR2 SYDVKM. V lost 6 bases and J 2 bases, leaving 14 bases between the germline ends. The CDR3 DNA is TGTGCCAGCAGACTAGGGGGGGAGACCTACGAGCAGTACTTC. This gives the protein CASRLGGETYEQYF.

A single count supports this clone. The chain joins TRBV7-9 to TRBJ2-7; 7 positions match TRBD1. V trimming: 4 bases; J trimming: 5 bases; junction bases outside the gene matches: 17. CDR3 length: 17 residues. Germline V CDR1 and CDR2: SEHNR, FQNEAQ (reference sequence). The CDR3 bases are TGTGCCAGCAGCTACACTATAGGGGGCGGCCGTACCAACGAGCAGTACTTC. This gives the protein CASSYTIGGGRTNEQYF.

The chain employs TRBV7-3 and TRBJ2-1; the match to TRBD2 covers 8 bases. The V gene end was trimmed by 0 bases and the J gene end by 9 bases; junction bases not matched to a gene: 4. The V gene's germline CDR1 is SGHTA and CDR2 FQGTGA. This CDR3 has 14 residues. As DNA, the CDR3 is TGTGCCAGCAGCTTAACCGGGAGGGATCGTGAGCAGTTCTTC. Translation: CASSLTGRDREQFF.

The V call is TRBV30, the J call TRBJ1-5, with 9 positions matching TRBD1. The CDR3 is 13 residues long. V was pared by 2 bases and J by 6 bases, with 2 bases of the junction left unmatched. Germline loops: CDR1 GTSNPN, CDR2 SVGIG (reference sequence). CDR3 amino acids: CAWSLTGGQPQHF. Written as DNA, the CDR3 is TGTGCCTGGAGTTTGACAGGGGGTCAGCCCCAGCATTTT.

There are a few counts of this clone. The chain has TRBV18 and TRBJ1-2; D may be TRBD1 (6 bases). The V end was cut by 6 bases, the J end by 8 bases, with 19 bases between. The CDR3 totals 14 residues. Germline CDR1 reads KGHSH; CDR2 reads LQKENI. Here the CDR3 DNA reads TGTGCCAGCTCCAGGAGCCAGGGGCTCGACGGCTACACCTTC. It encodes CASSRSQGLDGYTF.

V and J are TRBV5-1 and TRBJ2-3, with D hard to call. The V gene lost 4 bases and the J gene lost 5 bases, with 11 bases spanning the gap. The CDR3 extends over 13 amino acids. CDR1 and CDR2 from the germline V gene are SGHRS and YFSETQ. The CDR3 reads CASSRTAVDTQYF. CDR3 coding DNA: TGCGCCAGCAGCCGTACCGCGGTAGATACGCAGTATTTT.

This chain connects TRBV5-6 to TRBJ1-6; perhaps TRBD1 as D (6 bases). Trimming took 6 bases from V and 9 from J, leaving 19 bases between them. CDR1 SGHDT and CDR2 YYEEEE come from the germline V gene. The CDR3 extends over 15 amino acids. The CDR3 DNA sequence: TGTGCCAGCACCGTTAAACAGGGTGAGGGTTCACCCCTCCACTTT. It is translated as CASTVKQGEGSPLHF.

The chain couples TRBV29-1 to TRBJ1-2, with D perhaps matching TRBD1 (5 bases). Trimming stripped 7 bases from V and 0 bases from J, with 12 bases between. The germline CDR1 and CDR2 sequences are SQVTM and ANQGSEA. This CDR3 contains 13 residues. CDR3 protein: CSASRTTNYGYTF. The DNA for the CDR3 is TGCAGCGCTTCCCGGACAACTAACTATGGCTACACCTTC.

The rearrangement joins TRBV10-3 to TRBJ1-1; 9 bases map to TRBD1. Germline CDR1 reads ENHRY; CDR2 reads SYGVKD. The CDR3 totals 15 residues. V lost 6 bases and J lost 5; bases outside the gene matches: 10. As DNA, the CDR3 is TGTGCCATCAGACCCACAGGGGGCGTAGGGACTGAAGCTTTCTTT. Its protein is CAIRPTGGVGTEAFF.

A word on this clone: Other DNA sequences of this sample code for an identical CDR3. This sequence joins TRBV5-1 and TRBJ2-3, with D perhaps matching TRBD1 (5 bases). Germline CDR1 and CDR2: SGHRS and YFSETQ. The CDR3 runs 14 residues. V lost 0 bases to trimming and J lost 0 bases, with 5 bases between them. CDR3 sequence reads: CASSLGQSTDTQYF. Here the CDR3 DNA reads TGCGCCAGCAGCTTGGGACAGAGCACAGATACGCAGTATTTT. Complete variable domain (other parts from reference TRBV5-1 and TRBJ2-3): KAGVTQTPRYLIKTRGQQVTLSCSPISGHRSVSWYQQTPGQGLQFLFEYFSETQRNKGNFPGRFSGRQFSNSRSEMNVSTLELGDSALYLCASSLGQSTDTQYFGPGTRLTVL.

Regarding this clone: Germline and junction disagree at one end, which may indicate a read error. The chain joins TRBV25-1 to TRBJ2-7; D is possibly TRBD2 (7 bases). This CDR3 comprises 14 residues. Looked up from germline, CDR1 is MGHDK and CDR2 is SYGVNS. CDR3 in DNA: TGTGCCAGCAGTGTCTCGGGGGGACACCCTCGGTTCGTGTTC. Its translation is CASSVSGGHPRFVF.

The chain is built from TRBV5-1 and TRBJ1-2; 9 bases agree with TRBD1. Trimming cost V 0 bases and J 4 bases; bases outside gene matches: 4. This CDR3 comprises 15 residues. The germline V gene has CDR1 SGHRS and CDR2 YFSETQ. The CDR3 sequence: CASSLDGQGRYGYTF. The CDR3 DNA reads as TGCGCCAGCAGCTTGGATGGACAGGGGCGCTATGGCTACACCTTC. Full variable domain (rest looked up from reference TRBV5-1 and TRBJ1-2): KAGVTQTPRYLIKTRGQQVTLSCSPISGHRSVSWYQQTPGQGLQFLFEYFSETQRNKGNFPGRFSGRQFSNSRSEMNVSTLELGDSALYLCASSLDGQGRYGYTFGSGTRLTVV.

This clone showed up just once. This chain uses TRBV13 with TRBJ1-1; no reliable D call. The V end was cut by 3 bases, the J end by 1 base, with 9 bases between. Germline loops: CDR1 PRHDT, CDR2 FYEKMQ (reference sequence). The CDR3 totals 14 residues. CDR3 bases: TGTGCCAGCAGCTTCGGGAGGGCGAACACTGAAGCTTTCTTT. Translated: CASSFGRANTEAFF.

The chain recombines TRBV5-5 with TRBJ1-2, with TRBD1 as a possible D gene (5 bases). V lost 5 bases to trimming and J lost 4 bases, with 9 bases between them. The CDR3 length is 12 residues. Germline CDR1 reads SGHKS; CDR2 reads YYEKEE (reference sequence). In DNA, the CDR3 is TGTGCCAGCAGTGGGGCCTCCTATGGCTACACCTTC. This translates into CASSGASYGYTF.

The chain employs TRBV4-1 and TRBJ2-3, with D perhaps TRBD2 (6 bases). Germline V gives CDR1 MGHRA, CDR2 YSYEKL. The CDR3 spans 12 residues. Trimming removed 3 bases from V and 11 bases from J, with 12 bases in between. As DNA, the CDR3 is TGCGCCAGCAGCCAGACCGGGACTTGGCAGTATTTT. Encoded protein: CASSQTGTWQYF.

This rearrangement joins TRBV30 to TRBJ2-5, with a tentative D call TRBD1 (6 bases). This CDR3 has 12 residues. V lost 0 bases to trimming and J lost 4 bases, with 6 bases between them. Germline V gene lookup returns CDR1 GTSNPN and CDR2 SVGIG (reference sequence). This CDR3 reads CAWSVQGETQYF. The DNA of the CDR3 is TGTGCCTGGAGTGTACAGGGAGAGACCCAGTACTTC.

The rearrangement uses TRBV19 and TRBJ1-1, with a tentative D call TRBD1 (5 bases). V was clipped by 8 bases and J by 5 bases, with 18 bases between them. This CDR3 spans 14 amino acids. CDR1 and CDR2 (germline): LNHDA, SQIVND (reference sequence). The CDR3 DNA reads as TGTGCCAGTGGGGGGGTGGGGTGGGGGACTGAAGCTTTCTTT. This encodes CASGGVGWGTEAFF.

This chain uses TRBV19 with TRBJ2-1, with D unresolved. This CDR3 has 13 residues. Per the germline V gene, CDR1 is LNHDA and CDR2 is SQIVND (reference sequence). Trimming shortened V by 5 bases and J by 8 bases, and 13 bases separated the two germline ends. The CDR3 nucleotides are TGTGCCAGTAGTGTCCACTCCCTTGATGAGCAGTTCTTC. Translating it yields CASSVHSLDEQFF.

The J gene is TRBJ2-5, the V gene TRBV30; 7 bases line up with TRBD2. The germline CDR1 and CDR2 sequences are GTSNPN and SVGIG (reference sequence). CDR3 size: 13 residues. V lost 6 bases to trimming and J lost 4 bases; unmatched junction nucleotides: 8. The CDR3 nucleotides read TGTGCCTGTCAGGTGGCGGGGGTAGAGACCCAGTACTTC. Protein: CACQVAGVETQYF.

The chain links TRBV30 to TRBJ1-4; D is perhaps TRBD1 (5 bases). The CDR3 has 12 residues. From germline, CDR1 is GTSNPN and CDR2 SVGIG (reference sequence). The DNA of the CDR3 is TGTGCTTTGGGGAGGGGCGCTGAAAAACTGTTTTTT. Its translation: CALGRGAEKLFF.

The CDR3 coding sequence is TGTGCCAGCAGCTTAGGGGGCGGGGGGTACAATGAGCAGTTCTTC. Amino acids: CASSLGGGGYNEQFF. This rearrangement joins TRBV7-9 to TRBJ2-1, with 8 bases matching TRBD2. The trim removed 1 base at V and 4 bases at J, leaving 3 bases unmatched. Germline V gene lookup returns CDR1 SEHNR and CDR2 FQNEAQ (reference sequence). The CDR3 runs 15 residues. Full variable domain (missing parts from reference TRBV7-9 and TRBJ2-1): DTGVSQNPRHKITKRGQNVTFRCDPISEHNRLYWYRQTLGQGPEFLTYFQNEAQLEKSRLLSDRFSAERPKGSFSTLEIQRTEQGDSAMYLCASSLGGGGYNEQFFGPGTRLTVL.

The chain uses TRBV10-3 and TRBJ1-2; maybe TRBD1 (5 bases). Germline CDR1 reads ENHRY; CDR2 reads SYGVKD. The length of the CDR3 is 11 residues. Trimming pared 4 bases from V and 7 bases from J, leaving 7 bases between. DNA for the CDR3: TGTGCCATCAGTGGGGGGGGTGGCTACACCTTC. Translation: CAISGGGGYTF.

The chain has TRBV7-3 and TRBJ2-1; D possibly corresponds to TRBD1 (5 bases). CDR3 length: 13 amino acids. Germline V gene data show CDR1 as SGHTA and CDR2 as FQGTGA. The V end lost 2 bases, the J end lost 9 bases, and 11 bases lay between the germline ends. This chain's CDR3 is CASSLQGFGEQFF. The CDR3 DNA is TGTGCCAGCAGCTTACAGGGTTTTGGTGAGCAGTTCTTC.